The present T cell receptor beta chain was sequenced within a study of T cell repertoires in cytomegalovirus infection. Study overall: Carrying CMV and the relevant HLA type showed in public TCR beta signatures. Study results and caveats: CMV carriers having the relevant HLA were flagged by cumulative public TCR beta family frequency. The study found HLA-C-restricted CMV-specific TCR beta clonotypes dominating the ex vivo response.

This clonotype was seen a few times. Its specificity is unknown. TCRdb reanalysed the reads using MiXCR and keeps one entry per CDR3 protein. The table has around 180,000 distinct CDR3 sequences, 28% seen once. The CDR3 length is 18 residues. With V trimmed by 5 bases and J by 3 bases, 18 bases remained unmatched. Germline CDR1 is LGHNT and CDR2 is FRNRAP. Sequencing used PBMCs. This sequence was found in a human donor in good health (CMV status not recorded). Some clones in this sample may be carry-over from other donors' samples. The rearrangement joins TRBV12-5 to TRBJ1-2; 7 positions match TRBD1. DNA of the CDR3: TGTGCTAGTGGTACACAGGGGCAGGAGGGTGGGTCGGACTATGGCTACACCTTC. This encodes CASGTQGQEGGSDYGYTF.